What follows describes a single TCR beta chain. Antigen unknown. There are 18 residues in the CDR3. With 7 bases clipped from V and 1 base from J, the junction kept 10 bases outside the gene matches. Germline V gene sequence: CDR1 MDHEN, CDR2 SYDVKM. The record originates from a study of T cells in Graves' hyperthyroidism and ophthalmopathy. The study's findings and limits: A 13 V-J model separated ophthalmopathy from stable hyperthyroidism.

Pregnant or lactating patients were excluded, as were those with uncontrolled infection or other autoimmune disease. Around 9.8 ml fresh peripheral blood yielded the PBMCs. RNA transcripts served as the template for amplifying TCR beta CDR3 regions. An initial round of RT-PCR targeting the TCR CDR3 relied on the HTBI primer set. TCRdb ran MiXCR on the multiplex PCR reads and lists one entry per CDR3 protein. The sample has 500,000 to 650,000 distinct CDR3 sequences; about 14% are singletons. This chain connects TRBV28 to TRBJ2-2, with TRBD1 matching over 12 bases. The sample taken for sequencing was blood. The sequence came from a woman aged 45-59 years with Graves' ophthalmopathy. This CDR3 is CASKESGTGGWNTGELFF. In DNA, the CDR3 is TGTGCCAGCAAGGAGTCCGGGACAGGGGGCTGGAACACCGGGGAGCTGTTTTTT.